The present entry profiles one T cell receptor (beta chain) with its context. These data come from a study of blood T cell repertoires in COVID-19. The overall study: Spain, Italy and the United States supplied samples that represented acute and convalescent COVID-19. The analysed material was cDNA or gDNA that came from T cells, B-cell-depleted T cells, or PBMCs.

The authors' processing: Amplification of reference gene primers provided the estimated nucleated cell counts. Measured with immunoSEQ multiplex PCR; TCRdb has only the in-frame clones, and not every one. V and J calls and clone size are given by that table; D and trimming were obtained from the DNA. This sample yields around 260,000 clones, of which approximately 85% are seen a single time; 0.75% to 0.95% belongs to the top ten. Seattle's cohort entered during active infection and was followed longitudinally. The CDR3 length is 18 residues. CDR1 WSHSY and CDR2 SAAADI come from the germline V gene. J was trimmed by 2 bases and V by 4 bases; bases with no gene match: 14.

What was sequenced was peripheral blood. The chain recombines TRBV10-2 with TRBJ2-5; the match to TRBD2 covers 9 bases. This clonotype was sampled from a human donor with COVID-19, enrolled during active disease. The donor label of this sample is uncertain. CDR3 nucleotide sequence: TGCGCCAGCAGTGGACGCGGGAGGGCGATTTCAGGACAAGAGACCCAGTACTTC. It codes for CASSGRGRAISGQETQYF.